The TCR beta chain under discussion was sequenced for a study of T cell responses to AZD1222 COVID-19 vaccine. General study points: It should be noted that donors were predominantly white British and more often female, and clonal diversity was possibly underestimated. With two AZD1222 doses given, Spike-specific TCR breadth and depth both rose. Distributed over spike, vaccine-associated CD4 TCRs predominated at 160-218 and 743-854.

In regard to this clone: Its antigen is still unknown. One end of the junction fails to match germline, which may point to a read error.

The CDR3 is 14 residues long. Per germline, CDR1 PRHDT and CDR2 FYEKMQ (reference sequence). Only in-frame clones appear in the TCRdb table, and some are missing; sequencing was by immunoSEQ multiplex PCR. The sample has 150,000 or so clones; about 88% are singletons. The specimen was peripheral blood, collected after recovery from COVID-19. The chain is built from TRBV13 and TRBJ2-7; 7 bases line up with TRBD2. The clonotype originates from an adult who had recovered from COVID-19. As DNA, the CDR3 is TGTGCCAGCAGCCTAGGACTAGGAGAGGGCGAGCAGTACTTC. The encoded protein is CASSLGLGEGEQYF. Variable domain in full (rest from reference TRBV13 and TRBJ2-7): AAGVIQSPRHLIKEKRETATLKCYPIPRHDTVYWYQQGPGQDPQFLISFYEKMQSDKGSIPDRFSAQQFSDYHSELNMSSLELGDSALYFCASSLGLGEGEQYFGPGTRLTVT.